What follows is one T cell receptor (beta chain) and its context. Its antigen remains unknown. The junction had 5 bases not matched to a gene; V was cut back by 5 bases and J by 4 bases. The CDR3 runs 15 residues. Germline CDR1 KGHSH, CDR2 LQKENI. Noted treatment: around 19 received Ad26.COV2.S at low or high dose, single or two shots; 5 received placebo; per-sample allocation not given. Repertoires come from day 63 after the first vaccine or placebo injection. These data are taken from a study of Ad26.COV2.S vaccination and SARS-CoV-2 variants. Study context: Once, or twice with 56 days between doses, Ad26.COV2.S was given intramuscularly.

TCRdb's copy holds only in-frame clones and misses some; the assay was immunoSEQ multiplex PCR. The table lists 200,000 to 300,000 clones, around 88% of them singletons. Study-level findings and limits: People who got the vaccine or the placebo had similar non-spike TCR breadth. There was reportedly substantial breadth in spike-specific CD8+ and CD4+ T cell responses after vaccination. Total T cell responses, in the TCR breadth and depth analyses, may have been underestimated.

The input for sequencing was peripheral blood, taken in a trial of Ad26.COV2.S vaccine versus placebo. The clonotype originates from a person between 18 and 65 years old who received the Ad26.COV2.S COVID-19 vaccine or a placebo. This chain connects TRBV18 to TRBJ1-4; 9 positions match TRBD1. DNA of the CDR3: TGTGCCAGCTCAGTCGGGACAGGGCTTAATGAAAAACTGTTTTTT. It is translated as CASSVGTGLNEKLFF.